The source of this TCR beta chain is a study of cytomegalovirus exposure and HLA in healthy donors. This CDR3 spans 14 amino acids. Between the trimmed V and J ends, which lost 2 bases and 3 bases, there was a span of 11 bases. Germline V gives CDR1 MNHEY, CDR2 SMNVEV (reference sequence). Primers for the PCR totalled 60 Vbeta and 13 Jbeta. Assay: immunoSEQ multiplex PCR; the TCRdb copy retains only in-frame clones and omits some. In the table there are 66,000 or so clones, approximately 88% of which are singletons. The clonotype comes from a man under 40 in good health and CMV-seropositive. This chain joins TRBV27 and TRBJ2-7; possible D gene TRBD1, 6 bases. Material: PBMCs. This CDR3 is CASSLGQRGYEQYF. For the CDR3, the DNA is TGTGCCAGCAGTTTAGGACAGAGGGGCTACGAGCAGTACTTC.